A selection of T cell receptor beta chains follows, all from one sample in a study of Ad26.COV2.S vaccination and SARS-CoV-2 variants. This table comes from immunoSEQ multiplex PCR, and its TCRdb copy is limited to in-frame clones, with some not included. Of fewer than 800,000 clones listed, around 92% are singletons. The source material was peripheral blood, sampled in a trial of Ad26.COV2.S vaccine versus placebo. Receptor source: a person between 18 and 65 years old who received the Ad26.COV2.S COVID-19 vaccine or a placebo. Both conserved end residues are part of each CDR3. Fields, in order: V gene, D gene, J gene, clone size, CDR3 protein, CDR3 DNA. D genes are given only for firm matches. Rows give clone size only sometimes, using once, few, many, or a class for an expanded clone.

TRBV24-1	TRBD1	TRBJ2-5	NA	CATSDTPGQQETQYF	TGTGCCACCAGTGATACGCCGGGACAGCAAGAGACCCAGTACTTC
TRBV19	NA	TRBJ1-1	NA	CASSPGGATEAFF	TGTGCCAGTAGCCCCGGGGGGGCCACTGAAGCTTTCTTT
TRBV4-1	NA	TRBJ1-2	NA	CASSRARDVNYGYTF	TGCGCCAGCAGCCGGGCCCGGGACGTGAACTATGGCTACACCTTC
TRBV30	TRBD1	TRBJ1-1	NA	CAWGRQGLIAFF	TGTGCCTGGGGGAGACAGGGGTTAATTGCTTTCTTT
TRBV7-9	NA	TRBJ2-4	few	CASSPRGGAKNIQYF	TGTGCCAGCAGCCCGAGGGGGGGAGCCAAAAACATTCAGTACTTC
TRBV10-3	NA	TRBJ2-7	NA	CAITPGPQGGSAYEQYF	TGTGCCATCACCCCGGGACCCCAGGGGGGGAGCGCCTACGAGCAGTACTTC
TRBV24-1	TRBD2	TRBJ2-2	once	CATSEHSGRGTGELFF	TGTGCCACCAGTGAACATAGCGGGAGGGGTACCGGGGAGCTGTTTTTT
TRBV3-1/TRBV3-2	TRBD1	TRBJ1-1	NA	CASRYRGRSTEAFF	TGTGCCAGCAGATACAGGGGTAGGAGCACTGAAGCTTTCTTT
TRBV2	NA	TRBJ2-7	few	CAILERQSSLEQYF	TGTGCCATCTTGGAAAGACAGTCTAGTCTCGAGCAGTACTTC
TRBV11-2	TRBD1	TRBJ2-7	NA	CASTRQGASYEQYF	TGTGCCAGCACCCGACAGGGGGCCTCCTACGAGCAGTACTTC
TRBV30	NA	TRBJ2-7	NA	CAWRAVRGEQYF	TGTGCCTGGAGAGCGGTGCGGGGCGAGCAGTACTTC
TRBV7-2	NA	TRBJ1-3	NA	CASSRTTPGNTIYF	TGTGCCAGCAGCCGGACAACCCCTGGAAACACCATATATTTT
TRBV5-6	TRBD1	TRBJ1-4	NA	CASSFRDRAEKLFF	TGTGCCAGCAGCTTCCGGGACAGGGCCGAAAAACTGTTTTTT
TRBV27	NA	TRBJ2-2	NA	CASSPRPTGELFF	TGTGCCAGCAGTCCACGGCCCACCGGGGAGCTGTTTTTT
TRBV7-2	NA	TRBJ1-5	NA	CASSLVGRDQPQHF	TGTGCCAGCAGCTTGGTTGGCAGGGATCAGCCCCAGCATTTT
TRBV3-1/TRBV3-2	TRBD1	TRBJ2-1	NA	CASSTGTGFYNEQFF	TGTGCCAGCAGCACCGGGACAGGATTCTACAATGAGCAGTTCTTC
TRBV29-1	NA	TRBJ1-1	NA	CSVTTSWEGTEAFF	TGCAGCGTGACTACAAGCTGGGAGGGGACTGAAGCTTTCTTT
TRBV21-1	NA	TRBJ2-7	NA	CASSKSHCPGQAPIRYEQYF	TGTGCCAGCAGCAAATCCCATTGCCCGGGACAGGCACCTATCCGCTACGAGCAGTACTTC
TRBV27	NA	TRBJ2-1	NA	CASSIHSAVSNEQFF	TGTGCCAGCAGTATCCACTCCGCGGTCTCCAATGAGCAGTTCTTC
TRBV30	TRBD1	TRBJ1-2	NA	CARDRVLFGYTF	TGTGCCCGGGACAGGGTCCTCTTTGGCTACACCTTC
TRBV30	NA	TRBJ2-1	NA	CAWRHLIDQNEQFF	TGTGCCTGGAGACATCTTATTGACCAGAATGAGCAGTTCTTC
TRBV18	TRBD1	TRBJ2-5	NA	CASSPRDRSQETQYF	TGTGCCAGCTCTCCCAGGGACAGGTCTCAAGAGACCCAGTACTTC
TRBV11-1	TRBD2	TRBJ2-1	NA	CASSLAGSEQFF	TGTGCCAGCAGCCTAGCGGGATCTGAGCAGTTCTTC
TRBV12-3/TRBV12-4	NA	TRBJ2-7	NA	CASRKTGPYEQYF	TGTGCCAGCCGGAAGACAGGACCCTACGAGCAGTACTTC
TRBV29-1	NA	TRBJ2-7	few	CSVAGTFTYEQYF	TGCAGCGTTGCCGGGACCTTTACCTACGAGCAGTACTTC
TRBV4-3	NA	TRBJ2-1	NA	CASSRGQYSYNEQFF	TGCGCCAGCAGCCGGGGACAATACTCCTACAATGAGCAGTTCTTC
TRBV7-9	NA	TRBJ2-7	once	CASSLWDGFEQYF	TGTGCCAGCAGCTTATGGGACGGGTTCGAGCAGTACTTC
TRBV2	TRBD2	TRBJ2-1	NA	CASSPLAGGPGEQFF	TGTGCCAGCAGCCCACTAGCGGGAGGGCCAGGTGAGCAGTTCTTC
TRBV9	TRBD2	TRBJ2-3	NA	CASSASGSSDTQYF	TGTGCCAGCAGCGCTAGCGGGAGTTCGGATACGCAGTATTTT
TRBV3-1/TRBV3-2	NA	TRBJ2-7	NA	CASSRVGQDYEQYF	TGTGCCAGCAGCCGGGTGGGGCAGGACTACGAGCAGTACTTC
TRBV7-9	TRBD1	TRBJ1-1	NA	CASSALTGARGNTEAFF	TGTGCCAGCAGCGCCTTAACAGGGGCTCGGGGGAACACTGAAGCTTTCTTT
TRBV5-3	TRBD1	TRBJ1-2	NA	CARRLDRAGLMENYGYTF	TGTGCCAGAAGGCTCGACAGGGCCGGGTTGATGGAGAACTATGGCTACACCTTC
TRBV7-9	NA	TRBJ2-5	NA	CASSIRNSQETQYF	TGTGCCAGCAGCATTAGGAACAGTCAAGAGACCCAGTACTTC
TRBV5-4	NA	TRBJ1-1	NA	CASSPPGSLLYTEAFF	TGTGCCAGCAGCCCGCCCGGCTCGCTACTATACACTGAAGCTTTCTTT
TRBV6-2/TRBV6-3	NA	TRBJ2-7	NA	CASSYHPEVYEQYF	TGTGCCAGCAGTTACCACCCCGAGGTCTACGAGCAGTACTTC
TRBV6-4	TRBD2	TRBJ2-1	once	CASSDYPGLGWNEQFF	TGTGCCAGCAGTGACTATCCGGGACTAGGGTGGAATGAGCAGTTCTTC
TRBV5-4	NA	TRBJ2-3	NA	CASSVGLSGLTDTQYF	TGTGCCAGCAGCGTCGGTCTGTCGGGACTCACAGATACGCAGTATTTT
TRBV4-3	NA	TRBJ2-6	NA	CASSQDRVGVSGANVLTF	TGCGCCAGCAGCCAAGATCGGGTCGGCGTCTCTGGGGCCAACGTCCTGACTTTC
TRBV19	TRBD1	TRBJ2-2	NA	CASSLGTVANTGELFF	TGTGCCAGTAGTCTCGGGACAGTCGCGAACACCGGGGAGCTGTTTTTT
TRBV2	TRBD2	TRBJ2-7	few	CASSDQRGYYEQYF	TGTGCCAGCAGTGACCAGCGGGGATATTACGAGCAGTACTTC
TRBV5-1	TRBD1	TRBJ2-3	NA	CASSLQRTGLTDTQYF	TGCGCCAGCAGCTTGCAGAGGACAGGGCTAACGGATACGCAGTATTTT
TRBV7-8	TRBD1	TRBJ1-4	NA	CASSPRTGGGEKLFF	TGTGCCAGCAGCCCGAGGACAGGGGGAGGTGAAAAACTGTTTTTT
TRBV3-1/TRBV3-2	TRBD2	TRBJ2-3	NA	CASSRGLAGYPDTQYF	TGTGCCAGCAGCCGGGGACTAGCGGGATATCCAGATACGCAGTATTTT
TRBV11-2	TRBD2	TRBJ2-5	NA	CASSYSGTSGGETQYF	TGTGCCAGCAGTTATTCCGGGACTAGCGGAGGGGAGACCCAGTACTTC
TRBV6-5	TRBD1	TRBJ1-2	NA	CASSLSGTGVGGYTF	TGTGCCAGCAGTCTAAGCGGGACAGGGGTGGGAGGCTACACCTTC
TRBV7-2	NA	TRBJ2-7	NA	CASSPEGGPYEQYF	TGTGCCAGCAGCCCCGAGGGGGGCCCCTACGAGCAGTACTTC
TRBV19	TRBD2	TRBJ2-6	NA	CASSTSGDSGANVLTF	TGTGCCAGTTCGACTAGCGGCGACTCTGGGGCCAACGTCCTGACTTTC
TRBV24-1	TRBD1	TRBJ2-7	NA	CATSDSPPGQVEQYF	TGTGCCACCAGTGATTCACCTCCGGGACAGGTCGAGCAGTACTTC
TRBV7-9	TRBD1	TRBJ1-2	NA	CASSLDEGAYGYTF	TGTGCCAGCAGCTTAGACGAGGGGGCATATGGCTACACCTTC